This T cell receptor (beta chain) was recorded in a study of CD8 T cells in ankylosing spondylitis. Study-wide findings and caveats: A motif in TCR beta, a set of under ten highly homologous variants, appeared characteristic of ankylosing spondylitis blood.

TCRdb itself ran the 5' RACE reads through MiXCR, one entry per CDR3 protein. The sample consists of about 400,000 distinct CDR3 sequences, approximately 20% of them appearing once. This clonotype was picked up a small number of times. Its antigen is unknown. Trimming removed 8 bases at V and 9 bases at J, with 17 bases between. CDR3 length: 13 amino acids. Input material: blood, either unsorted or a sorted T cell fraction (not recorded which). This sequence joins TRBV12-3 or TRBV12-4 and TRBJ2-1; D might be TRBD2 (7 bases). The TCR comes from a male donor with ankylosing spondylitis. CDR3 loop: CASSRTRGGEQFF. Here the CDR3 DNA reads TGTGCCAGCTCCCGGACGAGGGGGGGTGAGCAGTTCTTC.